One sample yielded the 16 T cell receptor beta chains listed below, sequenced in a study of shared clonotypes between healthy human individuals. Only in-frame clones appear in the TCRdb table, and some are missing; sequencing was by immunoSEQ multiplex PCR. Found here are 1,100,000 or so clones, around 78% of them singletons; the top ten hold around 0.47%. Sequenced sample: memory CD4+ T cells from PBMCs. Subset noted: CD45RA-negative fraction. Receptors originate from a man younger than 35 in good health. Some clones in this sample may be carry-over from other donors' samples.

The chain has TRBV4-3 and TRBJ1-4; D ambiguous. This CDR3 has 15 amino acids. V was pared by 3 bases and J by 6 bases, with 14 bases between. Per germline, CDR1 LGHNA and CDR2 YSLEER. In nucleotides, the CDR3 is TGCGCCAGCAGCCAGATCGTACGATCAGATGAAAAACTGTTTTTT. Translating it yields CASSQIVRSDEKLFF.

The V and J genes are TRBV5-1 and TRBJ2-1; 12 bases agree with TRBD2. Germline CDR1 reads SGHRS; CDR2 reads YFSETQ. The trim removed 2 bases at V and 9 bases at J, leaving 6 bases unmatched. The CDR3 has 15 amino acids. The CDR3 DNA follows: TGCGCCAGCAGCTTCCTAGCGGGAGGGCCGGGTGAGCAGTTCTTC. As protein: CASSFLAGGPGEQFF.

The chain joins TRBV21-1 to TRBJ1-2; the D segment call TRBD1 is taken from the table without a DNA check. TRBV21-1 is annotated as a pseudogene. The CDR3 is 14 residues long. The CDR3, as DNA: TGTGCCCGCGGACAGGAGACCACTCTCTATGGCTACACCTTC. Its protein is CARGQETTLYGYTF.

The chain has TRBV7-9 and TRBJ2-1, with TRBD1 identical over 9 bases. This CDR3 is built from 14 residues. The J segment lost 8 bases and the V segment lost 5 bases, leaving 7 bases of the junction unmatched. The germline V gene has CDR1 SEHNR and CDR2 FQNEAQ (reference sequence). DNA for the CDR3: TGTGCCAGCAGCACCGGGACAGGGAGAGATGAGCAGTTCTTC. It is translated as CASSTGTGRDEQFF.

This sequence joins TRBV4-1 and TRBJ2-1; tentatively, D is TRBD2 (6 bases). Looked up from germline, CDR1 is MGHRA and CDR2 is YSYEKL. The CDR3 length is 18 residues. V was pared by 1 base and J by 0 bases, with 16 bases between. CDR3 nucleotides: TGCGCCAGCAGCCAAGGGGGCTCGGGAGCGGGCTCCTACAATGAGCAGTTCTTC. As protein: CASSQGGSGAGSYNEQFF.

The chain joins TRBV4-3 to TRBJ2-7; 11 positions match TRBD2. The CDR3 runs to 17 residues. J lost 1 base, V lost 4 bases, and 9 bases had no gene match. Per the germline V gene, CDR1 is LGHNA and CDR2 is YSLEER. CDR3 in DNA: TGCGCCAGCAGCCGAGTACTAGCGGGAGCTTCATCCTACGAGCAGTACTTC. This translates into CASSRVLAGASSYEQYF.

The V gene is TRBV11-2, the J gene TRBJ1-1; D call uncertain. In germline, CDR1 is SGHAT, CDR2 FQNNGV. CDR3 length equals 15 residues. The V and J ends lost 1 base and 1 base respectively, with 10 bases between them. The CDR3: CASSLGFGPNTEAFF. CDR3 nucleotide sequence: TGTGCCAGCAGCTTAGGATTCGGTCCGAACACTGAAGCTTTCTTT.

This clone turned up a few times. V and J are TRBV29-1 and TRBJ1-4; D not resolved. The V end was cut by 7 bases, the J end by 1 base, with 4 bases between. This CDR3 is 11 amino acids long. CDR1 and CDR2 from the germline V gene are SQVTM and ANQGSEA. The CDR3 here is CSAGTNEKLFF. CDR3 nucleotides: TGCAGCGCCGGAACTAATGAAAAACTGTTTTTT.

This clone was observed a handful of times. The chain employs TRBV19 and TRBJ1-2; the match to TRBD1 covers 7 bases. The CDR3 is 14 amino acids. Germline loops: CDR1 LNHDA, CDR2 SQIVND (reference sequence). V lost 4 bases and J lost 4; bases outside the gene matches: 6. This CDR3 reads CASSTMTGPYGYTF. The CDR3 DNA is TGTGCCAGTAGTACCATGACAGGGCCCTATGGCTACACCTTC.

This clone was detected only once. The chain recombines TRBV5-1 with TRBJ2-3; TRBD2 might be the D (6 bases). CDR1 and CDR2 from the germline V gene are SGHRS and YFSETQ. The CDR3 loop spans 14 amino acids. V lost 4 bases, J lost 4 bases, and 13 bases lay in between. CDR3 loop: CASSAGSGADTQYF. DNA of the CDR3: TGCGCCAGCAGCGCGGGCTCGGGGGCAGATACGCAGTATTTT.

This chain links TRBV18 with TRBJ2-2; D uncertain. Trimming stripped 6 bases from V and 0 bases from J, with 14 bases between. The CDR3 extends over 16 amino acids. CDR1 KGHSH and CDR2 LQKENI come from the germline V gene. CDR3 sequence reads: CASSTAHLANTGELFF. The CDR3 nucleotides read TGTGCCAGCTCTACAGCACATCTCGCGAACACCGGGGAGCTGTTTTTT.

The chain is built from TRBV19 and TRBJ1-1; D uncertain. The germline V gene has CDR1 LNHDA and CDR2 SQIVND (reference sequence). The CDR3 runs 13 residues. V lost 7 bases, J lost 4 bases, and 13 bases lay in between. The CDR3 sequence is CASTGTKGTEAFF. CDR3 bases: TGTGCCAGTACTGGTACGAAGGGCACTGAAGCTTTCTTT.

J is TRBJ1-1 and V is TRBV10-3; D unclear. The CDR3 spans 12 residues. V was shortened by 2 bases and J by 5 bases, with 6 bases between the two germline ends. Germline loops: CDR1 ENHRY, CDR2 SYGVKD. CDR3 nucleotide sequence: TGTGCCATCAGTGAGATGGGAACTGAAGCTTTCTTT. Amino acid sequence: CAISEMGTEAFF.

The table lists this clone with a few counts. The chain combines TRBV6-6 with TRBJ2-3, with 7 bases aligning to TRBD1. J lost 4 bases, V lost 2 bases, and 9 bases had no gene match. The CDR3 sequence is 16 residues long. Germline V gives CDR1 MNHNY, CDR2 SVGAGI (reference sequence). The CDR3 here is CASSYQWPTGADTQYF. For the CDR3, the DNA is TGTGCCAGCAGTTACCAATGGCCTACAGGGGCAGATACGCAGTATTTT.

The J gene is TRBJ2-7, the V gene TRBV11-2, with D uncertain. From germline, CDR1 is SGHAT and CDR2 FQNNGV. CDR3 length equals 13 residues. With 3 bases removed from V and 2 bases from J, the gap between germline ends came to 8 bases. Written as DNA, the CDR3 is TGTGCCAGCAGCTTGGGCGCCCCCTACGAGCAGTACTTC. Translating it yields CASSLGAPYEQYF. Variable domain in full (rest from reference TRBV11-2 and TRBJ2-7): EAGVAQSPRYKIIEKRQSVAFWCNPISGHATLYWYQQILGQGPKLLIQFQNNGVVDDSQLPKDRFSAERLKGVDSTLKIQPAKLEDSAVYLCASSLGAPYEQYFGPGTRLTVT.

V gene TRBV4-2 combines with J gene TRBJ2-1, with D possibly being TRBD2 (6 bases). The CDR3 loop spans 15 amino acids. V was pared by 4 bases and J by 1 base, with 11 bases between. Germline CDR1 is LGHNA and CDR2 is YNFKEQ. The CDR3 reads CASSLGLPSYNEQFF. CDR3 DNA sequence: TGTGCCAGCAGCCTAGGACTACCATCCTACAATGAGCAGTTCTTC.